This T cell receptor beta chain was obtained from a study of cytomegalovirus exposure and HLA in healthy donors. Points on this clone: The sample holds other DNA sequences that translate to the same CDR3.

PCR employed 60 Vbeta and 13 Jbeta primers. In the study's own analysis: The authors later counted approximately 80 million unique TCR beta chains, 9 million to 14 million of them shared. The method was immunoSEQ multiplex PCR; TCRdb's version includes in-frame clones alone and lacks a portion of them. V and J calls and clone size are given by that table; D and trimming were obtained from the DNA. The table records approximately 97,000 clones, around 82% of them present only once. At the time of sampling, donors were nominally healthy, though unrecorded immune exposures were likely. Specimen: PBMCs. The sequence derives from a man aged 40-49 years in good health and CMV-seropositive.

In nucleotides, the CDR3 is TGTGCCAGCAGCCAGGACGGACAGGTGTCTAGGGGCTACACCTTC. It encodes CASSQDGQVSRGYTF. V is TRBV4-2 and J is TRBJ1-2, with 7 bases matching TRBD1. The CDR3 is made up of 15 amino acids. The trim removed 3 bases at V and 8 bases at J, leaving 12 bases unmatched. CDR1 is LGHNA and CDR2 is YNFKEQ in the germline V gene.